This is a list of T cell receptor beta chains from one sample in a study of blood T cells in healthy people across ages. Via MiXCR, TCRdb re-called the 5' RACE reads, giving one row per CDR3 protein. The data show under 1,000,000 distinct CDR3 sequences, with about 45% seen just once and less than 20% held by the top ten. Sequenced sample: blood. These TCRs come from a man older than 75 in good health. The CDR3 runs from the conserved cysteine through the conserved F or W. Fields, in order: V gene, J gene, D gene, clone size, CDR3 protein, CDR3 DNA. D genes are given only for firm matches. Size tells how often a clone was seen (once, few, many) or the class of an expanded clone, and some rows leave it out.

TRBV7-2,TRBJ1-1,NA,NA,CASSLTQGAAFF,TGTGCCAGCAGCTTAACTCAGGGAGCAGCTTTCTTT
TRBV4-3,TRBJ2-7,TRBD1,NA,CASSQDFGTGGNEQYF,TGCGCCAGCAGCCAAGATTTTGGGACAGGGGGAAACGAGCAGTACTTC
TRBV27,TRBJ2-1,NA,NA,CASSLSPSQKETQFF,TGTGCCAGCAGTTTATCACCATCACAAAAAGAGACCCAGTTCTTC
TRBV5-6,TRBJ2-5,TRBD1,NA,CASTGTAQETQYF,TGTGCCAGCACCGGGACAGCCCAAGAGACCCAGTACTTC
TRBV7-2,TRBJ2-5,TRBD2,NA,CASTIRGTSFNEQYF,TGTGCCAGCACCATTAGAGGGACTAGCTTCAATGAGCAGTACTTC
TRBV20-1,TRBJ2-3,NA,many,CSANPGLSTDTQYF,TGCAGTGCTAATCCAGGGCTAAGCACAGATACGCAGTATTTT
TRBV29-1,TRBJ1-1,NA,once,CSGHIGNTEAFF,TGCAGCGGCCATATAGGGAACACTGAAGCTTTCTTT
TRBV5-1,TRBJ2-7,NA,many,CASSRGGAYEQYF,TGTGCCAGCAGCCGTGGTGGAGCCTACGAGCAGTACTTC
TRBV11-2,TRBJ2-3,TRBD2,many,CASSLVVGGPRTDTQYF,TGTGCCAGCAGCTTAGTTGTGGGAGGGCCCCGCACAGATACGCAGTATTTT
TRBV9,TRBJ2-3,NA,once,CASSPRWDGYTDTQYF,TGTGCCAGCAGCCCCCGCTGGGACGGCTACACAGATACGCAGTATTTT
TRBV7-2,TRBJ2-7,NA,many,CASSRDGLGAYEQYF,TGTGCCAGCAGCCGAGACGGTCTAGGGGCCTACGAGCAGTACTTC
TRBV7-2,TRBJ2-1,NA,once,CASSGLASEQFF,TGTGCCAGCAGTGGGCTAGCATCTGAGCAGTTCTTC
TRBV6-8,TRBJ2-7,NA,NA,CASSYRWAPHEQYF,TGTGCCAGCAGTTACAGATGGGCTCCTCACGAGCAGTACTTC
TRBV6-1,TRBJ1-2,NA,few,CASSDPQGWSYGYTF,TGTGCCAGCAGTGACCCCCAGGGTTGGAGCTATGGCTACACCTTC
TRBV28,TRBJ2-3,NA,NA,CASSNYNRGTQSTDTQYF,TGTGCCAGCAGTAACTACAATCGCGGGACACAAAGCACAGATACGCAGTATTTT
TRBV4-2,TRBJ2-1,TRBD1,many,CASSPRTGQSYNEQFF,TGTGCCAGCAGCCCTCGGACAGGGCAATCCTACAATGAGCAGTTCTTC
TRBV20-1,TRBJ2-7,TRBD2,NA,CSARETGTSNYEQYF,TGCAGTGCTAGAGAAACCGGGACTAGTAACTACGAGCAGTACTTC
TRBV12-3/TRBV12-4,TRBJ1-5,TRBD1,few,CASSDRGRRESNQPQHF,TGTGCCAGCAGTGACAGGGGGCGCCGGGAAAGCAATCAGCCCCAGCATTTT
TRBV20-1,TRBJ2-5,TRBD2,NA,CSALTSGGPQETQYF,TGCAGTGCGCTGACTAGCGGGGGACCGCAAGAGACCCAGTACTTC
TRBV27,TRBJ2-7,TRBD2,NA,CASSALLAGAYEQYF,TGTGCCAGCAGTGCGCTACTAGCGGGAGCTTACGAGCAGTACTTC
TRBV7-2,TRBJ2-5,NA,few,CASSERNHEETQYF,TGTGCCAGCAGTGAGCGGAACCACGAGGAGACCCAGTACTTC
TRBV6-6,TRBJ2-3,NA,NA,CASSYSSRVGTSDTQYF,TGTGCCAGCAGTTACTCGTCGAGGGTCGGGACGTCAGATACGCAGTATTTT
TRBV6-2/TRBV6-3,TRBJ2-3,NA,NA,CASSYRGNADTQYF,TGTGCCAGCAGTTACCGGGGGAATGCAGATACGCAGTATTTT
TRBV6-2/TRBV6-3,TRBJ2-7,NA,many,CASSGEISYEQYF,TGTGCCAGCAGTGGCGAGATCTCCTACGAGCAGTACTTC
TRBV29-1,TRBJ2-7,NA,many,CSVAYPDAYEQYF,TGCAGCGTTGCTTACCCCGACGCCTACGAGCAGTACTTC
TRBV5-1,TRBJ2-1,NA,NA,CASSRNWGRNEQFF,TGCGCCAGCAGCCGAAACTGGGGTCGGAATGAGCAGTTCTTC
TRBV15,TRBJ1-5,NA,NA,CATSLRTAIDGSNQPQHF,TGTGCCACCAGCCTCCGGACAGCGATCGATGGGAGCAATCAGCCCCAGCATTTT
TRBV6-2/TRBV6-3,TRBJ1-5,NA,few,CASMEGGNQPQHF,TGTGCCAGCATGGAGGGAGGCAATCAGCCCCAGCATTTT
TRBV7-8,TRBJ1-1,TRBD1,NA,CASSPSSGTGDRGTEAFF,TGTGCCAGCAGCCCATCATCCGGGACAGGGGATCGAGGCACTGAAGCTTTCTTT
TRBV7-3,TRBJ2-3,NA,NA,CASSLMAITDTQYF,TGTGCCAGCAGCTTAATGGCAATCACAGATACGCAGTATTTT
TRBV6-4,TRBJ2-6,NA,NA,CASSPRGRANVLTF,TGTGCCAGCAGTCCCAGGGGAAGGGCCAACGTCCTGACTTTC
TRBV15,TRBJ2-7,TRBD2,few,CATSRGGSGRVYEQYF,TGTGCCACCAGCAGAGGTGGTAGCGGGAGAGTCTACGAGCAGTACTTC
TRBV7-2,TRBJ2-3,NA,few,CASSPRLFGTDTQYF,TGTGCCAGCAGCCCACGGCTCTTTGGTACAGATACGCAGTATTTT
TRBV5-1,TRBJ2-7,TRBD1,NA,CASGTGGMDEEYF,TGCGCCAGCGGCACAGGGGGTATGGACGAGGAGTACTTC
TRBV29-1,TRBJ2-5,TRBD2,NA,CSVEGAGREETQYF,TGCAGCGTTGAAGGGGCAGGGAGGGAAGAGACCCAGTACTTC
TRBV5-1,TRBJ2-3,TRBD1,few,CASSPGQGLADTQYF,TGCGCCAGCAGCCCGGGACAGGGGCTGGCAGATACGCAGTATTTT
TRBV2,TRBJ2-5,TRBD2,NA,CARQTSNSQETQYF,TGTGCCAGGCAGACTAGCAACTCCCAAGAGACCCAGTACTTC
TRBV20-1,TRBJ1-4,NA,NA,CSARRLWDEKLFF,TGCAGTGCTAGACGTCTCTGGGATGAAAAACTGTTTTTT
TRBV27,TRBJ2-5,NA,few,CASNSLRAREQETQYF,TGTGCCAGCAATTCACTACGGGCCAGGGAACAAGAGACCCAGTACTTC
TRBV6-5,TRBJ2-7,NA,few,CASSYSRRGGYEQYF,TGTGCCAGCAGTTACTCGCGGAGAGGAGGGTACGAGCAGTACTTC
TRBV20-1,TRBJ2-1,TRBD2,few,CSAKRGTSGRLHEQFF,TGCAGTGCTAAGAGGGGAACTAGCGGGAGGCTGCATGAGCAGTTCTTC
TRBV27,TRBJ2-2,TRBD2,NA,CASSSRKAGTNTGELFF,TGTGCCAGCAGTTCTCGCAAAGCGGGGACGAACACCGGGGAGCTGTTTTTT
TRBV20-1,TRBJ2-4,NA,many,CSATSLDSKNIQYF,TGCAGTGCTACTTCTTTGGATTCTAAAAACATTCAGTACTTC
TRBV11-2,TRBJ2-5,NA,NA,CASSPRHDQETQYF,TGTGCCAGCAGCCCCCGCCATGATCAAGAGACCCAGTACTTC
TRBV10-3,TRBJ1-1,NA,NA,CAITRTANTEAFF,TGTGCCATCACCCGGACAGCGAACACTGAAGCTTTCTTT
TRBV4-2,TRBJ2-1,NA,few,CASSLLGGNEQFF,TGTGCCAGCAGCCTGCTTGGTGGCAATGAGCAGTTCTTC
TRBV12-3/TRBV12-4,TRBJ2-4,NA,NA,CASSAGPRGGSKNIQYF,TGTGCCAGCAGCGCGGGTCCCAGGGGCGGTTCCAAAAACATTCAGTACTTC
TRBV13,TRBJ2-5,TRBD2,NA,CASSTAGEQYF,TGTGCCAGCAGCACCGCGGGGGAGCAGTACTTC
TRBV20-1,TRBJ2-7,NA,few,CSARDAGGYSNYEQYF,TGCAGTGCTAGGGATGCCGGAGGCTACTCCAACTACGAGCAGTACTTC
TRBV20-1,TRBJ2-5,NA,NA,CSASISHAETQYF,TGCAGTGCTAGTATAAGTCACGCGGAGACCCAGTACTTC